This T cell receptor beta chain originates from a study of blood T cell repertoires in COVID-19. Germline CDR1 is LNHDA and CDR2 is SQIVND (reference sequence). Trimming cost V 5 bases and J 3 bases; bases outside gene matches: 7. The CDR3 is made up of 16 amino acids. In the authors' workflow: How many nucleated cells were present was estimated from reference gene primer amplification. Sequencing was performed with immunoSEQ multiplex PCR; in TCRdb, only in-frame clones are kept and a portion is missing. D and trimming were read from the DNA, whereas the V and J calls and clone size are those reported in that table. The profile shows 55,000 to 80,000 clones, about three quarters of them singletons.

This TCR was recovered from a human donor in a cohort sampled during active COVID-19. Sequencing was done on a sample of peripheral blood. The J gene is TRBJ2-7, the V gene TRBV19; 13 nucleotides line up with TRBD2. CDR3 DNA sequence: TGTGCCAGTAGTCTGCGGACTAGCGGGAGTGTCTACGAGCAGTACTTC. It specifies CASSLRTSGSVYEQYF.